This T cell receptor (beta chain) was recovered during a study of control samples from healthy donors and cancer patients. The table lists this clone with a count of one. Germline V gives CDR1 MNHNY, CDR2 SVGAGI (reference sequence). V dropped 10 bases and J dropped 4; count of bases not matched to a gene: 6. The CDR3 sequence is 13 residues long. Libraries were prepared by immunoSEQ multiplex PCR; TCRdb keeps only in-frame clonotypes and omits some of them. The sample records 130,000 or so clones, 88% being singletons. The chain joins TRBV6-6 to TRBJ1-3; 8 bases agree with TRBD1. Material for sequencing was blood. This clonotype originated in a man aged 50 to 60 in good health. The CDR3 region is CATGQGLGNTIYF. Written as DNA, the CDR3 is TGTGCCACCGGACAGGGTTTGGGAAACACCATATATTTT.